These T cell receptor beta chains were read from a single sample in a study of tumor and adjacent non-tumor tissue in lung cancer. TCRdb reprocessed the multiplex PCR reads via MiXCR and lists one record per CDR3 protein. This sample has 90,000 to 100,000 distinct CDR3 sequences; 80% occur once, and the top ten carry about 30%. Specimen: distant non-tumor lung tissue. The source of these receptors is a man aged 60-69 years with small cell lung cancer. Each CDR3 is given with its conserved first and last residue. The order of the fields is V gene, J gene, CDR3 protein.

V: TRBV11-2; J: TRBJ2-3; CDR3: CVSSSGGTSGHTQYF
V: TRBV6-2/TRBV6-3; J: TRBJ1-1; CDR3: CASSLTGENNEAFF
V: TRBV29-1; J: TRBJ1-4; CDR3: CSVGAIRGKLFF
V: TRBV6-5; J: TRBJ1-2; CDR3: CASSLQSGTNYGYTF
V: TRBV4-2; J: TRBJ2-6; CDR3: CASSQDAGGHSGVNVMTF
V: TRBV10-2; J: TRBJ2-1; CDR3: CAGSDSRVGEQFF
V: TRBV6-5; J: TRBJ1-4; CDR3: CASSHLNPGGSNEKLFF
V: TRBV29-1; J: TRBJ2-3; CDR3: CRVAVIAGASTDTQYF
V: TRBV29-1; J: TRBJ2-3; CDR3: CSGLAHGTDTQCF
V: TRBV29-1; J: TRBJ2-5; CDR3: CSVEDLTRAGETQYF
V: TRBV7-3; J: TRBJ1-1; CDR3: CASSLTDRLEAFF
V: TRBV6-1; J: TRBJ1-5; CDR3: CASAGHGGRLSNQPQHF
V: TRBV29-1; J: TRBJ2-7; CDR3: CSVEDLGGPGQYF
V: TRBV11-2; J: TRBJ2-2; CDR3: CASSLGIGDTGELYF
V: TRBV11-2; J: TRBJ2-5; CDR3: CTSSLKLAEYQETQYF
V: TRBV4-2; J: TRBJ1-2; CDR3: CVCSQDVSYGYTF
V: TRBV7-3; J: TRBJ2-7; CDR3: CASSLSPGNSYEQYF
V: TRBV28; J: TRBJ2-3; CDR3: CASSFQAGAGPDAQYF
V: TRBV4-2; J: TRBJ1-3; CDR3: CASNQAHQWATSGNTTYF
V: TRBV11-2; J: TRBJ2-3; CDR3: CAGSPGLSADTQYF
V: TRBV13; J: TRBJ2-3; CDR3: CASRYDREDTQYF
V: TRBV12-3/TRBV12-4; J: TRBJ2-1; CDR3: CACSFDSYNDQFF
V: TRBV6-1; J: TRBJ2-5; CDR3: CASRAGLVGTETQYF
V: TRBV28; J: TRBJ2-1; CDR3: CASSPRPGTSIDEQFF
V: TRBV12-3/TRBV12-4; J: TRBJ2-5; CDR3: CASTLMDREKTQYF
V: TRBV6-2/TRBV6-3; J: TRBJ2-1; CDR3: CASSPGTWQFF
V: TRBV5-6; J: TRBJ2-5; CDR3: CVSSLGGLETQYF
V: TRBV4-2; J: TRBJ2-2; CDR3: CASSQDSRANTGELFF
V: TRBV5-5; J: TRBJ2-4; CDR3: CASSLLAEEFF
V: TRBV4-2; J: TRBJ2-3; CDR3: CVSSHTGGGPDAQYF
V: TRBV4-2; J: TRBJ1-5; CDR3: CASNRGGFGGISNQPQHF
V: TRBV12-3/TRBV12-4; J: TRBJ1-1; CDR3: CASSLSQGETEAFF
V: TRBV30; J: TRBJ2-1; CDR3: CAWSHQGADEQFF
V: TRBV7-9; J: TRBJ2-1; CDR3: CASSSGTGVYNEQFF
V: TRBV12-3/TRBV12-4; J: TRBJ2-1; CDR3: CARMRGYSEQLF
V: TRBV6-1; J: TRBJ1-2; CDR3: CARCELVGRLPTTRTVVYTF
V: TRBV4-1; J: TRBJ1-5; CDR3: CATSQHGTGGFNQPQHF
V: TRBV29-1; J: TRBJ2-5; CDR3: CSVDKRGCQETQYF
V: TRBV29-1; J: TRBJ2-5; CDR3: CSVNPGQEETQYF
V: TRBV2; J: TRBJ1-2; CDR3: CASSESTVMKVGYTF
V: TRBV6-1; J: TRBJ2-6; CDR3: CASSREGAGADVLTF
V: TRBV10-1; J: TRBJ2-1; CDR3: CASSTHRVPYNEQFF
V: TRBV12-3/TRBV12-4; J: TRBJ1-1; CDR3: CSSKRTGEAFF
V: TRBV5-6; J: TRBJ2-5; CDR3: CASSLAGVTQYF
V: TRBV6-1; J: TRBJ2-5; CDR3: CASGRESVEMQYF
V: TRBV4-2; J: TRBJ2-1; CDR3: CFSSQVSSGREFEQFF
V: TRBV5-6; J: TRBJ2-4; CDR3: CASNPSSGGVVKNIQYF
V: TRBV4-1; J: TRBJ1-5; CDR3: CVSSQETAGNQPQHF
V: TRBV11-1; J: TRBJ2-1; CDR3: CASSSESRTSGSGNEYFF
V: TRBV11-1; J: TRBJ2-3; CDR3: CASSLGVGFSTDTQYF